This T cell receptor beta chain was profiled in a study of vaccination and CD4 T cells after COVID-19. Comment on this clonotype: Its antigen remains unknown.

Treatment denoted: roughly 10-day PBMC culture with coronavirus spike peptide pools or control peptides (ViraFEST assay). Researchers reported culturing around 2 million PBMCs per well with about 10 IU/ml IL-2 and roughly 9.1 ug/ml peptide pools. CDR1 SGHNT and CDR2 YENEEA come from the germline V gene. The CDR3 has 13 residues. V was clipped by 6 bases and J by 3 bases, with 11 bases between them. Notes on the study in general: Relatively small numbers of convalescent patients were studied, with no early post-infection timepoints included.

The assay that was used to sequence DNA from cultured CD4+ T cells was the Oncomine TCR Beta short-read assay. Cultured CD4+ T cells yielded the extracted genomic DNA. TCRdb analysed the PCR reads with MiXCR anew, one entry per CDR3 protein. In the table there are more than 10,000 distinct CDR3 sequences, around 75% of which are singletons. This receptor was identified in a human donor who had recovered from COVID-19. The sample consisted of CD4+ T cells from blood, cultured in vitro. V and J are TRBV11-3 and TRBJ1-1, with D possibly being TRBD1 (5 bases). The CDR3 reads CASSKGRDTEAFF. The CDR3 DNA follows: TGTGCCAGCAGTAAGGGGCGGGACACTGAAGCTTTCTTT. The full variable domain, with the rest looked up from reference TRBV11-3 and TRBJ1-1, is EAGVVQSPRYKIIEKKQPVAFWCNPISGHNTLYWYLQNLGQGPELLIRYENEEAVDDSQLPKDRFSAERLKGVDSTLKIQPAELGDSAVYLCASSKGRDTEAFFGQGTRLTVV.